This T cell receptor (beta chain) was captured by sequencing in a study of blood T cells in healthy people across ages. A second PCR of roughly 6 to 12 cycles used a sample-barcoded 5' primer and a J-beta primer mix. TCRdb recomputed calls from the 5' RACE reads with MiXCR, one row per CDR3 protein. The sample consists of around 2 million distinct CDR3 sequences, about 39% of them appearing once. The CDR3 length is 16 residues. V lost 0 bases, J lost 4 bases, and 16 bases lay in between. Germline V gene lookup returns CDR1 SGDLS and CDR2 YYNGEE. This TCR was sampled from a human donor in good health. The material sequenced was blood. The chain links TRBV9 to TRBJ1-2; D remains unclear. The CDR3 DNA is TGTGCCAGCAGCGTAGCTGGATCGTGGAGTTCCTATGGCTACACCTTC. Its protein is CASSVAGSWSSYGYTF.